This T cell receptor beta chain was sequenced in a study of blood T cell repertoires in COVID-19. Study context: Sample material is recorded as cDNA or gDNA derived from T cells, B-cell-depleted T cells, or PBMCs.

Only in-frame clones appear in the TCRdb table, and some are missing; sequencing was by immunoSEQ multiplex PCR. This sample has around 310,000 clones, with 89% found just once. The CDR3 is 16 amino acids. Trimming cost V 3 bases and J 0 bases; bases outside gene matches: 8. The germline gives CDR1 SGDLS, CDR2 YYNGEE. Membership in each cohort depended on participant-reported clinical history. All recovered Cohort 3 donors got two negative PCRs, got clearance, or saw symptom resolution. This TCR came from a woman aged 25 to 39 who had recovered from COVID-19. The sequenced material came from PBMCs or T cells enriched from blood (not recorded which). V gene TRBV9 combines with J gene TRBJ1-1, with 7 bases matching TRBD1. The CDR3 loop is CASSERGDRLNTEAFF. CDR3 nucleotide sequence: TGTGCCAGCAGCGAGAGGGGGGACAGATTGAACACTGAAGCTTTCTTT.